This is a list of T cell receptor beta chains from one sample in a study of siplizumab effects on memory and regulatory T cells. Sequenced by immunoSEQ multiplex PCR; TCRdb stores in-frame clones only, minus some. This table has 100,000 or so clones, roughly 94% appearing once. Sequenced input: non-Treg CD4+ T cells sorted from blood. The receptors were sampled from a human donor in good health. The CDR3 runs from the conserved cysteine through the conserved F or W. The D gene is left open where the match is weak. Clone size is shown for a subset of rows, as once, few, many or a class of expanded clone.

>TRBV6-5|-|TRBJ1-1|-
CASSYNQNTEAFF
TGTGCCAGCAGTTACAACCAGAACACTGAAGCTTTCTTT
>TRBV29-1|TRBD2|TRBJ2-1|-
CSVKSGRAWDEQFF
TGCAGCGTGAAAAGCGGGAGGGCCTGGGATGAGCAGTTCTTC
>TRBV9|-|TRBJ1-4|-
CASSVGLGEINEKLFF
TGTGCCAGCAGCGTAGGGTTAGGGGAGATTAATGAAAAACTGTTTTTT
>TRBV10-2|-|TRBJ2-7|-
CASSERLIDYEQYF
TGCGCCAGCAGTGAAAGGTTGATTGACTACGAGCAGTACTTC
>TRBV28|-|TRBJ2-7|-
CASSLGRAYEQYF
TGTGCCAGCAGTTTAGGGCGGGCCTACGAGCAGTACTTC
>TRBV28|-|TRBJ2-2|-
CASSSGSGELFF
TGTGCCAGCTCCAGCGGTTCCGGGGAGCTGTTTTTT
>TRBV18|-|TRBJ2-7|once
CASSQSRGNPHEQYF
TGTGCCAGCTCACAAAGCCGGGGAAATCCCCACGAGCAGTACTTC
>TRBV19|-|TRBJ1-2|-
CASSIDLQRLNGYTF
TGTGCCAGTAGTATAGATCTGCAGAGACTTAATGGCTACACCTTC
>TRBV5-1|TRBD1|TRBJ2-7|-
CASSFGTESSYEQYF
TGCGCCAGCAGCTTCGGGACAGAGAGCTCCTACGAGCAGTACTTC
>TRBV30|-|TRBJ2-7|-
CAWSFRLNMGKKALYEQYF
TGTGCCTGGAGCTTTCGATTGAATATGGGAAAAAAAGCCCTCTACGAGCAGTACTTC
>TRBV12-5|-|TRBJ2-5|-
CASGLSGAQETQYF
TGTGCTAGTGGTTTATCGGGGGCTCAAGAGACCCAGTACTTC
>TRBV11-3|TRBD2|TRBJ2-1|-
CASSLGSTSGSSYNEQFF
TGTGCCAGCAGCTTAGGGTCGACTAGCGGGAGCTCCTACAATGAGCAGTTCTTC
>TRBV10-1|TRBD1|TRBJ2-7|few
CASRDREYEQYF
TGCGCCAGCCGGGACAGGGAATACGAGCAGTACTTC
>TRBV7-9|-|TRBJ2-3|few
CASSPLRDSTDTQYF
TGTGCCAGCAGCCCCCTCCGGGACAGCACAGATACGCAGTATTTT
>TRBV6-1|TRBD1|TRBJ2-1|-
CASSVRGDRGWDEQFF
TGTGCCAGCAGTGTCCGAGGGGACAGAGGTTGGGATGAGCAGTTCTTC
>TRBV10-1|-|TRBJ2-7|-
CASSVAGSSYGQYF
TGCGCCAGCAGTGTGGCAGGTTCTTCCTACGGGCAGTACTTC
>TRBV18|TRBD1|TRBJ2-5|-
CASSATGGGGETQYF
TGTGCCAGCTCAGCGACAGGGGGTGGCGGAGAGACCCAGTACTTC
>TRBV7-3|-|TRBJ2-7|once
CASSLTGFSYEQYF
TGTGCCAGCAGCTTAACGGGGTTCTCCTACGAGCAGTACTTC
>TRBV7-9|-|TRBJ2-6|-
CASTFSGANVLTF
TGTGCCAGCACCTTCTCTGGGGCCAACGTCCTGACTTTC
>TRBV28|-|TRBJ1-2|-
CASSLDGAARYTF
TGTGCCAGCAGCTTGGACGGGGCGGCTCGCTACACCTTC
>TRBV6-7|TRBD2|TRBJ2-3|-
CASSTTPISRGRWGKQYF
TGTGCCAGCAGTACTACCCCCATCTCTCGCGGGAGGTGGGGCAAGCAGTATTTT
>TRBV5-1|-|TRBJ2-1|-
CASSLAERFSSSYNEQFF
TGCGCCAGCAGCTTGGCAGAAAGATTCAGCAGCTCCTACAATGAGCAGTTCTTC
>TRBV19|TRBD1|TRBJ1-3|-
CASSPGQSTPIYF
TGTGCCAGTAGTCCGGGACAGAGCACCCCCATATATTTT
>TRBV25-1|TRBD1|TRBJ1-2|-
CASQGQGHYGYTF
TGTGCCAGCCAAGGACAGGGTCACTATGGCTACACCTTC
>TRBV6-1|-|TRBJ2-3|once
CAGGYTDTQYF
TGTGCCGGTGGTTACACAGATACGCAGTATTTT
>TRBV29-1|-|TRBJ1-2|-
CSVEKPGNGYTF
TGCAGCGTTGAAAAACCAGGGAACGGCTACACCTTC
>TRBV19|TRBD1|TRBJ2-7|-
CASSYRGLDEQYF
TGTGCCAGTAGTTACAGGGGTTTGGACGAGCAGTACTTC
>TRBV30|-|TRBJ2-7|-
CAWSGSYYEQYF
TGTGCCTGGAGTGGCAGTTACTACGAGCAGTACTTC
>TRBV10-1|TRBD2|TRBJ2-3|-
CASSGQRGRTDTQYF
TGCGCCAGCAGTGGGCAGCGGGGGCGCACAGATACGCAGTATTTT
>TRBV7-8|-|TRBJ2-3|once
CASSYSVVPQGADTQYF
TGTGCCAGCAGCTATAGCGTTGTCCCACAGGGCGCAGATACGCAGTATTTT
>TRBV5-1|-|TRBJ2-7|-
CASSLGVLISAYEQYF
TGCGCCAGCAGCCTGGGTGTTTTGATTTCCGCCTACGAGCAGTACTTC
>TRBV7-2|-|TRBJ1-1|-
CASSLDRGRTEAFF
TGTGCCAGCAGCTTAGATCGGGGCAGGACTGAAGCTTTCTTT
>TRBV6-5|-|TRBJ2-3|-
CASSRAATDTQYF
TGTGCCAGCAGTAGGGCGGCCACAGATACGCAGTATTTT
>TRBV28|-|TRBJ2-7|once
CASQRLGPYEQYF
TGTGCCAGCCAACGACTAGGGCCATACGAGCAGTACTTC
>TRBV27|-|TRBJ1-1|-
CASSANSGGWDTEAFF
TGTGCCAGCAGTGCCAACTCCGGAGGGTGGGACACTGAAGCTTTCTTT
>TRBV5-5|-|TRBJ2-7|-
CASSLSGTAEQYF
TGTGCCAGCAGCTTGTCGGGGACGGCCGAGCAGTACTTC
>TRBV4-1|-|TRBJ1-4|-
CASSLRANEKLFF
TGCGCCAGCAGCCTTCGGGCTAATGAAAAACTGTTTTTT
>TRBV9|-|TRBJ1-1|-
CASSPSRGAFTWRGNTEAFF
TGTGCCAGCAGCCCGAGCCGGGGGGCCTTCACCTGGAGGGGTAACACTGAAGCTTTCTTT
>TRBV4-1|-|TRBJ2-7|-
CASSRRPDYYEQYF
TGCGCCAGCAGCCGGCGGCCGGATTACTACGAGCAGTACTTC
>TRBV27|-|TRBJ1-4|-
CASSSPGEATNEKLFF
TGTGCCAGCAGTTCGCCCGGAGAGGCAACTAATGAAAAACTGTTTTTT
>TRBV28|-|TRBJ2-1|-
CASTSPPGVFF
TGTGCCAGCACTTCACCACCTGGGGTTTTCTTC
>TRBV14|-|TRBJ2-7|-
CASSQTRYEQYF
TGTGCCAGCAGCCAAACAAGATACGAGCAGTACTTC
>TRBV5-1|-|TRBJ2-1|-
CASSLAGSVNEQFF
TGCGCCAGCAGCTTGGCGGGAAGCGTCAATGAGCAGTTCTTC
>TRBV12-1|-|TRBJ2-3|-
CASSVSVHKSDTQYF
TGTGCCAGCAGCGTTAGCGTTCACAAGTCAGATACGCAGTATTTT
>TRBV5-6|TRBD1|TRBJ1-5|-
CASTRIGDRDRTQHF
TGTGCCAGCACCCGAATCGGGGACAGGGATCGGACCCAGCATTTT
>TRBV27|-|TRBJ1-2|-
CASSSAGNYGYTF
TGTGCCAGCAGTTCCGCCGGAAACTATGGCTACACCTTC
>TRBV29-1|-|TRBJ2-3|-
CSVALVRADTQYF
TGCAGCGTTGCCCTAGTCCGAGCAGATACGCAGTATTTT
>TRBV30|TRBD2|TRBJ2-2|-
CAWSVRQRGGRELFF
TGTGCCTGGAGTGTTAGACAGCGGGGGGGCCGGGAGCTGTTTTTT
>TRBV30|TRBD2|TRBJ2-7|-
CAWSTGLGVREQYF
TGTGCCTGGAGTACAGGACTAGGCGTCCGCGAGCAGTACTTC
>TRBV2|-|TRBJ1-2|-
CASRPSYGYTF
TGTGCCAGCAGGCCCTCCTATGGCTACACCTTC
>TRBV20-1|-|TRBJ1-1|few
CSASLVTEAFF
TGCAGTGCTAGTCTGGTCACTGAAGCTTTCTTT
>TRBV6-5|-|TRBJ2-5|-
CASSPSLAKETQYF
TGTGCCAGCAGCCCCTCACTGGCAAAGGAGACCCAGTACTTC